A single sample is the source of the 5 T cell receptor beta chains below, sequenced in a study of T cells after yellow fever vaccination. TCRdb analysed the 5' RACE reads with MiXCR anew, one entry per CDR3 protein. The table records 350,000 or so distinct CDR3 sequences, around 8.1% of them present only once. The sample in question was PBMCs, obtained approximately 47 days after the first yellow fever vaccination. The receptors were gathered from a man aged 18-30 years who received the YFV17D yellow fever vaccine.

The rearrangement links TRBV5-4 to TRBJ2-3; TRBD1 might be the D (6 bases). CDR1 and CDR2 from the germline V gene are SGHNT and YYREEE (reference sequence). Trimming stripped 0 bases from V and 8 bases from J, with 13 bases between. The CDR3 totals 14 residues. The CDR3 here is CASSLASDSTTQYF. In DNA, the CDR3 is TGTGCCAGCAGCTTGGCATCGGACAGCACTACGCAGTATTTT.

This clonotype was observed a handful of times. The CDR3 protein is CASTMGQGYTEAFF. The CDR3 nucleotides read TGTGCCAGCACGATGGGGCAGGGATACACTGAAGCTTTCTTT. V and J are TRBV12-3 or TRBV12-4 and TRBJ1-1, with D possibly TRBD1 on 5 matching bases. V lost 7 bases and J lost 3, with 15 bases in between. The CDR3 spans 14 residues.

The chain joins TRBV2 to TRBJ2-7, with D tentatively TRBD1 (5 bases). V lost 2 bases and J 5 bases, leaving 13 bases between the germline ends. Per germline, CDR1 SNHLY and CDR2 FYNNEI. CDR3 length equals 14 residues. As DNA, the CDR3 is TGTGCCAGCAGTGAATTCAGGGTTTTCGACGAGCAGTACTTC. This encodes CASSEFRVFDEQYF.

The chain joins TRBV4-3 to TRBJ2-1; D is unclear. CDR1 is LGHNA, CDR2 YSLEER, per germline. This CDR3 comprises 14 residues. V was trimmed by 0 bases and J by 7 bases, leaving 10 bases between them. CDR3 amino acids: CASSQERQVNEQFF. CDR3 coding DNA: TGCGCCAGCAGCCAAGAGAGGCAGGTTAATGAGCAGTTCTTC.

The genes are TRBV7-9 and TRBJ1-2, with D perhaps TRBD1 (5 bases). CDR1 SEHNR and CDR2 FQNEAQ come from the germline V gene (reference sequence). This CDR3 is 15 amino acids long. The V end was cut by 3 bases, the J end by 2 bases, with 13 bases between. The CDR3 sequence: CASSFGLSGNYGYTF. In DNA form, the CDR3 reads TGTGCCAGCAGCTTCGGTTTGTCAGGGAACTATGGCTACACCTTC. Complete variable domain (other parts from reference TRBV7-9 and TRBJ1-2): DTGVSQNPRHKITKRGQNVTFRCDPISEHNRLYWYRQTLGQGPEFLTYFQNEAQLEKSRLLSDRFSAERPKGSFSTLEIQRTEQGDSAMYLCASSFGLSGNYGYTFGSGTRLTVV.